What follows are 32 T cell receptor beta chains derived from one specimen sequenced in a study of CD8 T cells in ankylosing spondylitis. MiXCR, run by TCRdb on the 5' RACE reads, gives a single entry per CDR3 protein. The sample records about 360,000 distinct CDR3 sequences, 20% to 25% being singletons. Sequencing was done on a sample of blood, either unsorted or a sorted T cell fraction (not recorded which). The receptors here all came from a male donor with ankylosing spondylitis or in good health (not recorded which).

This sequence joins TRBV3-1 and TRBJ2-5; D gene uncertain. The CDR3 is 15 amino acids. From germline, CDR1 is LGHDT and CDR2 YNNKEL (reference sequence). V was trimmed by 3 bases and J by 0 bases, leaving 11 bases between them. In DNA, the CDR3 is TGTGCCAGCAGCCACCCTGACGGATACCAAGAGACCCAGTACTTC. Protein product: CASSHPDGYQETQYF.

The V gene is TRBV5-1, the J gene TRBJ2-2; 7 bases match TRBD1. Germline V lookup: CDR1 SGHRS, CDR2 YFSETQ. V gave up 4 bases and J gave up 3 bases; unmatched junction bases: 6. This CDR3 is 15 amino acids long. The CDR3 here is CASSTGDVDTGELFF. The CDR3 DNA reads TGCGCCAGCAGCACAGGGGACGTGGACACCGGGGAGCTGTTTTTT.

This chain connects TRBV2 to TRBJ1-4; 8 positions agree with TRBD1. The CDR3 is made up of 14 amino acids. CDR1 SNHLY and CDR2 FYNNEI come from the germline V gene. V lost 7 bases to trimming and J lost 8 bases; unmatched junction nucleotides: 9. CDR3 sequence reads: CASTEDRGGEKLFF. CDR3 nucleotide sequence: TGTGCCAGCACCGAAGACAGGGGTGGGGAAAAACTGTTTTTT. Based on the CDR3 plus reference TRBV2 and TRBJ1-4, the full variable domain is EPEVTQTPSHQVTQMGQEVILRCVPISNHLYFYWYRQILGQKVEFLVSFYNNEISEKSEIFDDQFSVERPDGSNFTLKIRSTKLEDSAMYFCASTEDRGGEKLFFGSGTQLSVL.

The rearrangement uses TRBV29-1 and TRBJ1-5; D gene uncertain. The CDR3 sequence is 12 residues long. Germline assignment: CDR1 SQVTM and CDR2 ANQGSEA. The ends were cut back, 4 bases at V and 3 bases at J, with 7 bases in the middle. The CDR3 nucleotides read TGCAGCGTTGGCAGTTACAATCAGCCCCAGCATTTT. Its protein product is CSVGSYNQPQHF.

The genes are TRBV4-2 and TRBJ2-7; 9 nucleotides agree with TRBD2. Germline V gene lookup returns CDR1 LGHNA and CDR2 YNFKEQ. V trimming: 0 bases; J trimming: 1 base; junction bases outside the gene matches: 4. CDR3 length: 16 residues. The CDR3 region has the DNA TGTGCCAGCAGCCAAGATCCAGCGGGGGGATCCTACGAGCAGTACTTC. This gives the protein CASSQDPAGGSYEQYF.

The chain carries TRBV7-3 and TRBJ2-2, with 12 bases that match TRBD2. Germline V lookup: CDR1 SGHTA, CDR2 FQGTGA. CDR3 length: 18 amino acids. Trimming cost V 4 bases and J 0 bases; bases outside gene matches: 6. CDR3 DNA: TGTGCCAGCAGCTCCCCGACTAGCGGGGGCACGAACACCGGGGAGCTGTTTTTT. It codes for CASSSPTSGGTNTGELFF.

The chain uses TRBV28 and TRBJ2-5; TRBD1 aligns across 7 bases. Germline values: CDR1 MDHEN, CDR2 SYDVKM. The ends lost 3 bases at V and 10 bases at J; junction bases unmatched: 14. The CDR3 is made up of 15 amino acids. The CDR3 DNA reads TGTGCCAGCAGTTTGACAGGGTCTACACCTCGGAACCAGTACTTC. This encodes CASSLTGSTPRNQYF.

This clonotype was seen a handful of times. The chain recombines TRBV6-5 with TRBJ2-1; D not certain. Germline V gene data show CDR1 as MNHEY and CDR2 as SVGAGI. The CDR3 sequence is 13 residues long. Trimming removed 2 bases at V and 5 bases at J, with 7 bases between. The CDR3 region is CASSYGINNEQFF. The DNA of the CDR3 is TGTGCCAGCAGTTACGGGATCAACAATGAGCAGTTCTTC.

This clonotype was detected a few times. The V and J genes are TRBV6-5 and TRBJ2-1; D tentatively reads TRBD1 or TRBD2 (5 bases each). Per germline, CDR1 MNHEY and CDR2 SVGAGI. Between the trimmed V and J ends, which lost 0 bases and 3 bases, there was a span of 15 bases. CDR3 length: 17 residues. Written as DNA, the CDR3 is TGTGCCAGCAGTTACTCGCAAGGGACCCTCCTCTACAATGAGCAGTTCTTC. This sequence encodes CASSYSQGTLLYNEQFF.

The J gene is TRBJ2-1, the V gene TRBV29-1, with D maybe TRBD1 (6 bases). CDR3 size: 14 residues. V dropped 2 bases and J dropped 6 bases, with 14 bases sitting between them. CDR1 and CDR2 from the germline V gene are SQVTM and ANQGSEA. CDR3 in DNA: TGCAGCGTTGAAAACAGGGAGAGGGGCAATGAGCAGTTCTTC. Its translation is CSVENRERGNEQFF.

The chain uses TRBV6-5 and TRBJ2-1, with D perhaps TRBD2 (6 bases). V was shortened by 6 bases and J by 2 bases, with 14 bases between the two germline ends. Germline values: CDR1 MNHEY, CDR2 SVGAGI. There are 15 residues in the CDR3. The CDR3 here is CASRYLGLPYNEQFF. The CDR3 bases are TGTGCCAGCAGATATCTAGGACTACCCTACAATGAGCAGTTCTTC.

This clonotype was detected only a few times. The V call is TRBV29-1, the J call TRBJ2-2, with a weak D call TRBD1 (7 bases). The CDR3 has 17 amino acids. The V end lost 1 base, the J end lost 1 base, and 16 bases lay between the germline ends. Germline CDR1 and CDR2: SQVTM and ANQGSEA. The CDR3 bases are TGCAGCGTTGAAGGGGGGGTCGGGACAGTGAACACCGGGGAGCTGTTTTTT. It translates to CSVEGGVGTVNTGELFF.

The table lists this clonotype with a few counts. The chain is built from TRBV4-1 and TRBJ2-1; TRBD1 matches 9 bases. CDR3 length: 16 amino acids. V gave up 4 bases and J gave up 8 bases; unmatched junction bases: 12. Germline V CDR1 and CDR2: MGHRA, YSYEKL. The CDR3 loop is CASSRGGDRASDEQFF. The CDR3 DNA follows: TGCGCCAGCAGCCGGGGGGGGGACAGGGCGTCCGATGAGCAGTTCTTC.

This clonotype was counted only a few times. V usage is TRBV28 and J usage is TRBJ2-7; 7 bases align to TRBD1. Trimming cost V 11 bases and J 0 bases; bases outside gene matches: 10. The V gene's germline CDR1 is MDHEN and CDR2 SYDVKM. The CDR3 runs 14 residues. CDR3 residues: CASALDRISYEQYF. CDR3 DNA: TGTGCCTCGGCTCTGGACAGGATCTCCTACGAGCAGTACTTC.

V and J are TRBV4-2 and TRBJ2-3; a possible D gene is TRBD1 (5 bases). Per germline, CDR1 LGHNA and CDR2 YNFKEQ. This CDR3 has 14 residues. Trimming left V 0 bases short and J 5 bases short, with 9 bases between. This CDR3 reads CASSQEAGKDTQYF. CDR3 bases: TGTGCCAGCAGCCAAGAAGCAGGGAAAGATACGCAGTATTTT.

This sequence joins TRBV7-2 and TRBJ2-3; D tentatively reads TRBD1 or TRBD2 (5 bases each). The CDR3 contains 14 residues. Germline CDR1 reads SGHTA; CDR2 reads FQGNSA. The ends were cut back, 7 bases at V and 1 base at J, with 12 bases in the middle. CDR3 bases: TGTGCCAGCACCTACTGGGACCGCACAGATACGCAGTATTTT. Translation: CASTYWDRTDTQYF.

V and J are TRBV27 and TRBJ2-1; weak D call: TRBD1 (5 bases). Germline V gene lookup returns CDR1 MNHEY and CDR2 SMNVEV (reference sequence). Trimming removed 6 bases from V and 3 bases from J, with 15 bases in between. The CDR3 sequence is 15 residues long. CDR3 DNA: TGTGCCAGCAGCCCTCTGGGGCCTCACTACAATGAGCAGTTCTTC. This encodes CASSPLGPHYNEQFF.

This clonotype was picked up a small number of times. The chain links TRBV19 to TRBJ2-7, with D unclear. Germline CDR1 LNHDA, CDR2 SQIVND (reference sequence). The CDR3 sequence is 13 residues long. Trimming shortened V by 1 base and J by 2 bases, and 6 bases separated the two germline ends. CDR3 sequence (DNA): TGTGCCAGTAGTATAGGTGGCGCCTACGAGCAGTACTTC. This gives the protein CASSIGGAYEQYF.

Only a few counts were recorded for this clonotype. This chain uses TRBV20-1 with TRBJ2-3; 12 bases fit TRBD2. J gave up 2 bases and V 5 bases, and 5 bases lay outside the gene matches. This CDR3 is 15 amino acids long. Germline CDR1 is DFQATT and CDR2 is SNEGSKA (reference sequence). The CDR3 nucleotides read TGCAGTGCTCGTCGACTAGCGGGGGCCACAGATACGCAGTATTTT. Its protein is CSARRLAGATDTQYF.

The chain has TRBV20-1 and TRBJ2-3; 10 bases agree with TRBD2. The CDR3 is made up of 16 amino acids. Germline lookup yields CDR1 DFQATT and CDR2 SNEGSKA (reference sequence). After removal of 4 bases from V and 2 bases from J, the junction contained 9 bases not matched to a gene. The CDR3 loop reads CSAIGWSGGATDTQYF. CDR3 DNA: TGCAGTGCTATAGGGTGGAGCGGGGGGGCCACAGATACGCAGTATTTT.

This clonotype was observed a handful of times. The rearrangement links TRBV11-2 to TRBJ2-5; 7 bases map to TRBD1. CDR1 and CDR2 (germline): SGHAT, FQNNGV. The CDR3 contains 16 residues. V gave up 5 bases and J gave up 3 bases; unmatched junction bases: 12. CDR3 in amino acids: CASSTFPRGSEETQYF. In DNA form, the CDR3 reads TGTGCCAGCAGCACCTTTCCCAGGGGGTCGGAAGAGACCCAGTACTTC.

In its sample, this clonotype was seen a few times. The CDR3: CASSPAPGVAKNIQYF. In DNA, the CDR3 is TGTGCCAGCAGCCCCGCCCCAGGGGTCGCCAAAAACATTCAGTACTTC. The chain is built from TRBV7-6 and TRBJ2-4; D perhaps matches TRBD1 (6 bases). Germline CDR1 is SGHVS and CDR2 is FNYEAQ. V lost 5 bases to trimming and J lost 1 base, with 15 bases between them. This CDR3 has 16 residues.

The chain employs TRBV10-3 and TRBJ1-2; D unclear. V lost 2 bases and J lost 8, with 18 bases in between. CDR3 length equals 15 residues. Germline lookup yields CDR1 ENHRY and CDR2 SYGVKD. CDR3 DNA: TGTGCCATCAGTGAGCCTGTAGGCTTGGAGGGAGGCTACACCTTC. Translation: CAISEPVGLEGGYTF.

The table lists this clonotype with a few counts. CDR3 DNA: TGTGCCAGCAGTGAAGAGGGCACAACTAACTATGGCTACACCTTC. Translated, it gives CASSEEGTTNYGYTF. The chain couples TRBV2 to TRBJ1-2; D is unresolved. The CDR3 covers 15 residues. Germline CDR1 and CDR2: SNHLY and FYNNEI. With 1 base removed from V and 0 bases from J, the gap between germline ends came to 9 bases.

This clonotype has just one count. The chain has TRBV7-9 and TRBJ2-3; 7 bases line up with TRBD1. After removal of 5 bases from V and 2 bases from J, the junction contained 7 bases not matched to a gene. This CDR3 is 15 amino acids long. Germline CDR1 is SEHNR and CDR2 is FQNEAQ (reference sequence). The CDR3 loop reads CASSPGTVYTDTQYF. DNA for the CDR3: TGTGCCAGCAGCCCAGGGACAGTCTACACAGATACGCAGTATTTT. Complete variable domain (other parts from reference TRBV7-9 and TRBJ2-3): DTGVSQNPRHKITKRGQNVTFRCDPISEHNRLYWYRQTLGQGPEFLTYFQNEAQLEKSRLLSDRFSAERPKGSFSTLEIQRTEQGDSAMYLCASSPGTVYTDTQYFGPGTRLTVL.

This clonotype was seen more than once but under ten times. This chain joins TRBV20-1 and TRBJ2-7, with D possibly TRBD2 on 5 matching bases. Deletions cut 1 base from V and 4 bases from J, with 8 bases between. This CDR3 comprises 12 residues. From germline, CDR1 is DFQATT and CDR2 SNEGSKA (reference sequence). This CDR3 reads CSARGSGYEQYF. The CDR3 nucleotides read TGCAGTGCTAGAGGTTCGGGATACGAGCAGTACTTC.

V is TRBV7-9 and J is TRBJ2-7; tentatively, D is TRBD1 (6 bases). V dropped 1 base and J dropped 3 bases, with 13 bases sitting between them. The CDR3 extends over 15 amino acids. Germline CDR1 is SEHNR and CDR2 is FQNEAQ (reference sequence). CDR3 in amino acids: CASSLGGDRFYEQYF. In DNA, the CDR3 is TGTGCCAGCAGCTTAGGGGGAGACAGGTTCTACGAGCAGTACTTC.

The rearrangement joins TRBV5-6 to TRBJ2-2, with 8 bases matching TRBD1. The germline CDR1 and CDR2 sequences are SGHDT and YYEEEE. V trimming: 1 base; J trimming: 5 bases; junction bases outside the gene matches: 7. This CDR3 has 16 amino acids. The CDR3 reads CASSLWARGPTGELFF. CDR3 nucleotide sequence: TGTGCCAGCAGCTTGTGGGCCAGGGGGCCGACCGGGGAGCTGTTTTTT.

This clonotype was detected only a few times. The chain links TRBV7-2 to TRBJ2-2, with D maybe TRBD1 (6 bases). Germline V lookup: CDR1 SGHTA, CDR2 FQGNSA. This CDR3 is built from 13 residues. Trimming removed 11 bases from V and 3 bases from J, with 13 bases in between. The CDR3 DNA is TGTGCCCTCCAGGGACAACACACCGGGGAGCTGTTTTTT. It is translated as CALQGQHTGELFF.

The chain has TRBV6-2 or TRBV6-3 and TRBJ2-1, with TRBD1 matching over 9 bases. This CDR3 comprises 15 residues. Germline CDR1 MNHEY, CDR2 SVGEGT. V shed 2 bases, J shed 2 bases, and the junction held 1 base outside the gene matches. CDR3 protein: CASSYGTGTYNEQFF. The CDR3 DNA sequence: TGTGCCAGCAGTTACGGGACAGGGACCTACAATGAGCAGTTCTTC.

The rearrangement links TRBV6-5 to TRBJ2-1; TRBD1 agrees at 7 bases. Germline assignment: CDR1 MNHEY and CDR2 SVGAGI. V lost 6 bases to trimming and J lost 3 bases; unmatched junction nucleotides: 5. The CDR3 totals 14 residues. The CDR3 reads CASRLQGIYNEQFF. The CDR3 region has the DNA TGTGCCAGCAGATTACAGGGGATCTACAATGAGCAGTTCTTC.

A few counts support this clonotype. The CDR3 sequence: CASSPEGRNTGELFF. The CDR3 bases are TGTGCCAGCAGCCCAGAGGGGAGGAACACCGGGGAGCTGTTTTTT. The chain carries TRBV13 and TRBJ2-2; D tentatively reads TRBD1 or TRBD2 (5 bases each). V was cut by 5 bases and J by 1 base, with 11 bases left in between. Germline V gene sequence: CDR1 PRHDT, CDR2 FYEKMQ (reference sequence). CDR3 length: 15 residues.